This T cell receptor beta chain originates from a study of response to subunit inactivated influenza vaccine. Study-wide results and caveats: The study's authors posited that every seasonal influenza vaccination enlists few new T cells.

Points on this clonotype: Antigen: not known.

Each CDR3 protein is one row after TCRdb ran MiXCR on the RT-PCR reads. The table shows about 780,000 distinct CDR3 sequences, with less than 20% occurring only once. Germline V lookup: CDR1 KGHDR, CDR2 SFDVKD. V trimming: 6 bases; J trimming: 5 bases; junction bases outside the gene matches: 7. The CDR3 totals 15 residues. The V and J genes are TRBV24-1 and TRBJ2-5; 11 bases map to TRBD1. The specimen was PBMCs from blood, collected 4 to 6 days after vaccination. This clonotype originated in a man aged 45-65 years who received an inactivated influenza vaccine. Here the CDR3 DNA reads TGTGCCACCAGTTCCGGGACAGGGGGTATGGAGACCCAGTACTTC. Translating it yields CATSSGTGGMETQYF.